The source of this TCR beta chain is a study of cytomegalovirus exposure and HLA in healthy donors. Germline assignment: CDR1 SSHAT and CDR2 FNYEAQ (reference sequence). The CDR3 loop spans 15 amino acids. V lost 6 bases, J lost 5 bases, and 8 bases stayed unmatched. The PCR used 60 Vbeta and 13 Jbeta primers. Produced via immunoSEQ multiplex PCR; TCRdb's table is partial and in-frame only. Among about 170,000 clones, approximately 75% were seen once, and the ten largest hold 1.5%. This receptor was identified in a girl aged 10 to 17 in good health and CMV-seronegative. The rearrangement links TRBV7-7 to TRBJ2-1; 9 bases are a match to TRBD2. Sequenced: PBMCs. The CDR3 DNA reads as TGTGCCAGCAGTCCTAGGGCGGGGGGGGACAATGAGCAGTTCTTC. Protein product: CASSPRAGGDNEQFF.